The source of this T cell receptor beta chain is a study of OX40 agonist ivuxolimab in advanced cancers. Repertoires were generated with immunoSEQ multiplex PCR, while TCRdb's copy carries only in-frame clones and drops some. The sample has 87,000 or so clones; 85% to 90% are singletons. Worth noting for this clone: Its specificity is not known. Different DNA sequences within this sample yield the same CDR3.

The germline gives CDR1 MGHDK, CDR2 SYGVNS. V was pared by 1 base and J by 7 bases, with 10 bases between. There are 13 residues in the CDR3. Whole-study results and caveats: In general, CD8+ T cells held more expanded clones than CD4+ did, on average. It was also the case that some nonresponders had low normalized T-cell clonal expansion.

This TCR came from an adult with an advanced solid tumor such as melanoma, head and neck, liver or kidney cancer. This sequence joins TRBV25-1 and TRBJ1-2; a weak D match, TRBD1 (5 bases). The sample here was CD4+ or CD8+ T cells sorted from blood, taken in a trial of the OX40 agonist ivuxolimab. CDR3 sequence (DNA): TGTGCCAGCAGTGAATTCGGGGGGTCTGGCTACACCTTC. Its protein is CASSEFGGSGYTF.